This T cell receptor beta chain was sequenced for a study of response to subunit inactivated influenza vaccine. Study observations and caveats: Few additional T cells are recruited per seasonal influenza vaccination, authors suggested.

The germline V gene has CDR1 SGHTA and CDR2 FQGNSA. The CDR3 runs to 13 residues. Trimming cost V 5 bases and J 7 bases, with 12 bases left between them. TCRdb re-called the RT-PCR reads with MiXCR, one entry per CDR3 protein. There are over 300,000 distinct CDR3 sequences in the sample; 20% to 25% occur only once, and about 9.4% lies in the top ten. Only a few counts were recorded for this clonotype. Its antigen remains unidentified. The specimen comprised PBMCs from blood, sampled less than 22 months after vaccination. This sequence was found in a man aged 50 to 75 who received an inactivated influenza vaccine. This chain joins TRBV7-2 and TRBJ2-4; either TRBD1 or TRBD2 may fit D (5 bases each). CDR3 loop: CASSPGASNIQYF. CDR3 in DNA: TGTGCCAGCAGCCCTGGGGCTAGCAACATTCAGTACTTC.